This T cell receptor (beta chain) originates from a study of blood T cell repertoires in COVID-19. Study background: PBMCs, B-cell-depleted T cells, or T cells were the source of the cDNA or gDNA that made up the material.

The CDR3 has 13 amino acids. Germline V gene data show CDR1 as KGHDR and CDR2 as SFDVKD. V gave up 7 bases and J gave up 3 bases, with 12 bases separating them. Methods used by the authors: Estimation of nucleated cell counts was performed using reference gene primer amplification. Data came from immunoSEQ multiplex PCR; TCRdb stores just in-frame clones and leaves some out. V and J calls and clone size come straight from that table; D and trimming were deduced from the DNA. The data contain tens of thousands of clones, approximately 86% of them singletons. Sequencing was performed on peripheral blood. This chain joins TRBV24-1 and TRBJ2-7, with D possibly being TRBD1 (6 bases). The sequence came from a man aged 50 or older with active or convalescent COVID-19. CDR3 sequence reads: CATRSSDSYEQYF. Here the CDR3 DNA reads TGTGCCACCAGGAGTTCGGACAGCTACGAGCAGTACTTC.